This T cell receptor (beta chain) was identified in a study of blood T cell repertoires in COVID-19 (dated by TCRdb to the early 2020s). Notes on the research overall: Collaborator samples came from the United States, Italy and Spain and covered acute and convalescent phases of COVID-19. Where available, HLA class I and class II types were obtained from metadata supplied by the sample provider rather than from assay-based typing. Subjects who had been exposed to COVID-19, were actively infected with it, or had recovered from it provided the deeply sampled blood TCRbeta repertoires that made up the dataset. Samples came from the ongoing ImmuneRACE study (first 160 participants) plus 1,254 subjects from 6 global collaborators. The repertoires were made available in a free public database intended to serve as a resource for research on the immune response to SARS-CoV-2. A de-identified subject ID, COVID-19 status, age in years and sex were almost always included in the sample metadata. The prospective study material was composed of cDNA or gDNA derived from T cells, B-cell-depleted T cells, or PBMCs.

A remark on this clone: Its target antigen remains unknown. No much larger clonotype is one base removed from it; base qualities were not supplied.

Each collaborating institution followed its own protocols to collect whole blood in K2EDTA tubes. For TCRbeta analysis, collaborators shipped samples in one of three forms: frozen whole blood, isolated PBMCs, or DNA extracted from either of those sample types. The immunoSEQ Assay, a bias-controlled multiplex PCR, was used to amplify TCRbeta CDR3 regions from genomic DNA. Per the source publication's procedure: Within the assay, amplification of reference gene primers was used to estimate how many nucleated cells each sample contained. To quantify the absolute abundance of each unique TCRbeta CDR3 rearrangement, sequence reads were collapsed and filtered. For each sample, productive Simpson clonality was calculated as the square root of Simpson's diversity index across productive rearrangements. TCRdb mirrors the immuneACCESS table, restricted to in-frame sequences. Some clones are absent from its copies; in checked studies, under half trace to an unresolved V gene, and the reason for the others is unknown. From that table come the V and J calls and clone size; the DNA was used to work out D and trimming. The sample records 120,000 or so clones, 88% of which are singletons. The biggest ten clones account for approximately 1.1% of the sample.

On the study overall, not on this receptor specifically: How much clinical and demographic metadata was included differed by source and by participant, and the metadata was provided uncurated.

Sequencing input: peripheral blood. The origin of this receptor is a woman aged 80 or over with acute or convalescent COVID-19.

The CDR3 reads as follows: CASSLDPGKTEAFF. The nucleotide sequence reads TGCGCCAGCAGCTTGGACCCGGGGAAGACTGAAGCTTTCTTT. This receptor chain uses TRBV5-1 and TRBJ1-1, with no confident D gene call. Trimming at the junction amounts to 0 bases on V and 5 bases on J, and the germline ends lie 11 bases apart. Measured from the cysteine to the phenylalanine, the CDR3 is 14 residues long. Of all the DNA, just the CDR3 is kept, 42 bases in frame from base 1. The germline V gene sets CDR1 to SGHRS and CDR2 to YFSETQ.